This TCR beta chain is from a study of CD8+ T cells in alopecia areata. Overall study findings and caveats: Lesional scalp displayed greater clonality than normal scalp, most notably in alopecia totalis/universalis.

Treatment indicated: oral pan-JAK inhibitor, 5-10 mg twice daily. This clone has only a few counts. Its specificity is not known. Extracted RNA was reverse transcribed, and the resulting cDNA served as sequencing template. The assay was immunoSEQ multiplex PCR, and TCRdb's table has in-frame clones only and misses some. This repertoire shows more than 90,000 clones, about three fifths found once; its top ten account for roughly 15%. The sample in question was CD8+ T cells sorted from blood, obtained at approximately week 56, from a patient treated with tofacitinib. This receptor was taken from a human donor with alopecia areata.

The DNA of the CDR3 is TGCAGCCTACTAACAGGAGAGAACACTGAAGCTTTCTTT. This sequence encodes CSLLTGENTEAFF. The genes are TRBV29-1 and TRBJ1-1; D is perhaps TRBD1 (5 bases). The V end lost 8 bases, the J end lost 1 base, and 14 bases lay between the germline ends. The CDR3 has 13 residues. CDR1 is SQVTM, CDR2 ANQGSEA, per germline. Supplemented by reference TRBV29-1 and TRBJ1-1, the full variable domain reads SAVISQKPSRDICQRGTSLTIQCQVDSQVTMMFWYRQQPGQSLTLIATANQGSEATYESGFVIDKFPISRPNLTFSTLTVSNMSPEDSSIYLCSLLTGENTEAFFGQGTRLTVV.